These T cell receptor beta chains were read from a single sample in a study of blood T cell repertoires in COVID-19. Repertoires were generated with immunoSEQ multiplex PCR, while TCRdb's copy carries only in-frame clones and drops some. This table holds approximately 440,000 clones, approximately 88% found once. The sequencing input was peripheral blood. These receptors came from a woman aged 50 to 60 with COVID-19, enrolled during active disease. CDR3s include the opening cysteine and the closing phenylalanine or tryptophan. D genes are given only for firm matches. Clone size is given for some rows only: seen once, a few or many times, or a class if the clone is expanded.

J: TRBJ2-3; size: NA; V: TRBV5-1; D: TRBD2; CDR3: CASSLTAGGSTDTQYF; DNA: TGCGCCAGCAGCCTCACAGCGGGGGGCAGCACAGATACGCAGTATTTT
J: TRBJ1-2; size: once; V: TRBV30; D: NA; CDR3: CAWTRNRADYGYTF; DNA: TGTGCCTGGACCAGAAACAGGGCGGACTATGGCTACACCTTC
J: TRBJ1-5; size: NA; V: TRBV27; D: NA; CDR3: CASSFRDSNQPQHF; DNA: TGTGCCAGCAGTTTCCGAGATAGCAATCAGCCCCAGCATTTT
J: TRBJ2-3; size: NA; V: TRBV10-3; D: TRBD2; CDR3: CAISEGAGGPFGTDTQYF; DNA: TGTGCCATCAGTGAAGGAGCGGGGGGCCCCTTTGGCACAGATACGCAGTATTTT
J: TRBJ2-3; size: NA; V: TRBV10-3; D: NA; CDR3: CAISEGGSPSTDTQYF; DNA: TGTGCCATCAGTGAGGGGGGCAGCCCAAGCACAGATACGCAGTATTTT
J: TRBJ2-4; size: NA; V: TRBV6-6; D: NA; CDR3: CASSYPLAKNIQYF; DNA: TGTGCCAGCAGTTACCCTCTAGCCAAAAACATTCAGTACTTC
J: TRBJ2-6; size: NA; V: TRBV5-6; D: TRBD1; CDR3: CASTGTGGSGANVLTF; DNA: TGTGCCTCGACCGGGACAGGGGGCTCTGGGGCCAACGTCCTGACTTTC
J: TRBJ1-1; size: NA; V: TRBV19; D: TRBD1; CDR3: CASSIGTGGRNTEAFF; DNA: TGTGCCAGTAGTATTGGGACAGGGGGACGGAACACTGAAGCTTTCTTT
J: TRBJ1-2; size: NA; V: TRBV3-1/TRBV3-2; D: TRBD1; CDR3: CASSQGLSGQANYGYTF; DNA: TGTGCCAGCAGCCAAGGTCTGTCGGGACAGGCGAACTATGGCTACACCTTC
J: TRBJ1-2; size: NA; V: TRBV6-1; D: TRBD1; CDR3: CASSERGQGRYTF; DNA: TGTGCCAGCAGTGAAAGGGGGCAGGGGCGCTACACCTTC
J: TRBJ1-5; size: few; V: TRBV30; D: TRBD1; CDR3: CAWNSGQGEHQPQHF; DNA: TGTGCCTGGAACTCCGGACAGGGGGAGCATCAGCCCCAGCATTTT
J: TRBJ2-2; size: NA; V: TRBV3-1/TRBV3-2; D: NA; CDR3: CASSQGGATAGELFF; DNA: TGTGCCAGCAGCCAAGGTGGGGCGACGGCCGGGGAGCTGTTTTTT
J: TRBJ2-7; size: NA; V: TRBV19; D: TRBD1; CDR3: CASSFGQGVYEQYF; DNA: TGTGCCAGTAGTTTTGGACAGGGGGTCTACGAGCAGTACTTC
J: TRBJ2-1; size: NA; V: TRBV3-1/TRBV3-2; D: TRBD2; CDR3: CLPSILAGYNEQFF; DNA: TGTCTACCTTCCATCTTAGCGGGCTACAATGAGCAGTTCTTC
J: TRBJ2-1; size: once; V: TRBV10-1; D: NA; CDR3: CASSALGGGHEQFF; DNA: TGCGCCAGCAGTGCCCTAGGGGGGGGCCATGAGCAGTTCTTC
J: TRBJ1-4; size: NA; V: TRBV6-5; D: TRBD1; CDR3: CASSYDRAEKLFF; DNA: TGTGCCAGCAGTTACGACAGGGCTGAAAAACTGTTTTTT
J: TRBJ2-2; size: NA; V: TRBV9; D: TRBD1; CDR3: CASSVASRIQDRAVNTGELFF; DNA: TGTGCCAGCAGCGTAGCTTCAAGGATCCAAGACAGGGCCGTGAACACCGGGGAGCTGTTTTTT
J: TRBJ2-4; size: NA; V: TRBV7-6; D: TRBD2; CDR3: CASSLLAGVGGNIQYF; DNA: TGTGCCAGCAGCCTACTAGCGGGGGTGGGTGGAAACATTCAGTACTTC